This TCR beta chain was identified in a study of shared clonotypes between healthy human individuals (dated by TCRdb to about 2020). With respect to the entire study: The cohort comprised two women and a few men aged 18 to 49 years. For each donor, three plates each were used for CD4 naive and CD4 memory, two plates were used for CD8 naive, and one plate was used for CD8 memory. Blood TCR repertoires of roughly five healthy adults were deeply sequenced to estimate repertoire size and the extent of clonotype sharing between individuals. To increase sequencing depth and limit assay-specific biases, TCR repertoire library preparation and sequencing were carried out by different laboratories using diverse techniques. Leukapheresis yielded between about 0.85 and 9 billion PBMCs per donor.

A word on this clone: Its antigen has not been determined. No quality values exist for individual bases; no much larger clone is one base distant.

Reading the germline V gene gives CDR1 KGHSH and CDR2 LQKENI. Trimming removed 3 bases from V and 2 bases from J; the gene matches leave 3 bases unexplained. Reading from cysteine to phenylalanine, the CDR3 counts 14 amino acids. This entry keeps only the CDR3 DNA: 42 bases, framed from base 1. Study-wide findings and limitations: Even with the large sequencing depth, rarefaction of the sorted-subset datasets indicated that sequencing was incomplete. Sharing across several donors was observed for about 5% of naive CD4, less than 4% of naive CD8, about 2.5% of memory CD4, and around 0.4% of memory CD8 clonotypes. Based on pairwise subsampling, the degree of clonotype sharing among donors was expected to be affected by sequencing depth. Larger estimated clonotype richness was generally found for naive subsets than for memory subsets. The genetic and exposure-history diversity represented was limited by the small number of donors. Sampling was restricted to blood, and TCR repertoires in tissues likely differ from the TCR repertoires found in blood. Compared with non-shared clonotypes, clonotypes shared by all four sorted-subset donors had higher generation probabilities.

Using the deep immunoSEQ assay, TCR CDR3 regions were amplified from genomic DNA by multiplex PCR. Extracted genomic DNA from each cell subset was distributed evenly across all wells of several immunoSEQ 96-well plates, and each plate was treated as a replicate. Each replicate PCR for sorted subsets received approximately 200 ng genomic DNA, equal to some 32,000 T cell genomes. Purified libraries were quantified with a Qubit 3.0 fluorometer, sized on a Bioanalyzer 2100, and re-quantified with the KAPA Library Quantification kit. Each immunoSEQ 96-well plate was sequenced on its own single-read 150-cycle Illumina NextSeq 550 flow cell. In the source study's methods: The immunoSEQ output contained only junctional sequences without quality scores, so filtering could not match that applied to full-length reads. Sequences were annotated with PyIR, a Python wrapper for IgBLAST v1.9, and V/J genes and CDR3 were assigned using IMGT germline references. Reads were removed for weak V/J assignments (E-value above 1e-6), missing CDR3, stop codons, out-of-frame junctions, or ambiguous translated residues. V3J clonotypes were defined by identical inferred V gene, J gene, and CDR3 amino acid sequence. To compute the percentage overlap between repertoires, the number of shared unique clonotypes was divided by the size of the smaller repertoire. RTK rarefaction, the Chao1 estimator, and Recon v2.1 estimates of unobserved clonotypes were used to assess repertoire richness. OLGA was used to compute generation probabilities for all TCRbeta clonotypes that the gDNA method yielded from a handful of donors. Drawn from immuneACCESS, this table holds only the in-frame rearrangements with V and J called that TCRdb kept. Clones are partly lost; checked studies trace under half to an unresolved V gene and leave the rest unexplained. That table supplies the V and J calls and clone size; D and trimming were determined from the DNA. The sample includes around 510,000 clones, with approximately 95% observed a single time. The top ten clones comprise approximately 0.06% of the sample.

Healthy HIV-negative adults with no recently reported acute infections or vaccinations were included as donors. Every donor was a Caucasian adult living in Nashville, Tennessee, USA. CD4+ T cells were enriched by magnetic negative selection, after which naive cells were positively selected on CD45RA and the negative fraction was taken as the memory subset. Blood was obtained by leukapheresis, after which PBMCs were separated by Ficoll-Histopaque density gradient centrifugation and cryopreserved in liquid nitrogen vapor phase. Analytical flow cytometry was used to check the purity and quantity of every magnetically sorted T cell population. From each sorted fraction, genomic DNA was isolated and quantified by UV absorbance on a Nanodrop 2000c.

Recombination linked TRBV18 to TRBJ1-2, with 7 bases in between that match TRBD1. The source of this sequence is a woman in her 30s in good health. The sequenced sample was naive CD4+ T cells sorted from blood. Sample cell subset or site, as interpreted from the label and publication: CD45RA+ positively selected. The CDR3 in this case is CASSPSDRNYGYTF. The DNA sequence follows: TGTGCCAGCTCACCGTCGGACAGGAACTATGGCTACACCTTC.